Shown below are 25 T cell receptor beta chains from a single sample sequenced in a study of cytomegalovirus exposure and HLA in healthy donors. Primers: 60 Vbeta forward and 13 Jbeta reverse. The method was immunoSEQ multiplex PCR; TCRdb's version includes in-frame clones alone and lacks a portion of them. The table has 180,000 or so clones, 82% seen once. The sequenced sample was PBMCs. The source is a boy aged 2 to 10 in good health and CMV-seronegative.

V gene TRBV20-1 combines with J gene TRBJ1-6; D might be TRBD1 (6 bases). CDR1 is DFQATT, CDR2 SNEGSKA, per germline (reference sequence). V lost 6 bases, J lost 10 bases, and 10 bases lay in between. This CDR3 comprises 11 residues. The CDR3 spells CSARGGSPLHF. The CDR3 bases are TGCAGTGCAAGGGGGGGATCACCCCTCCACTTT.

This clone was picked up one time. V and J are TRBV10-3 and TRBJ1-4; no reliable D call. The CDR3 totals 13 residues. In germline, CDR1 is ENHRY, CDR2 SYGVKD. Trimming left V 3 bases short and J 5 bases short, with 7 bases between. The CDR3 spells CAISDTINEKLFF. DNA of the CDR3: TGTGCCATCAGTGACACAATCAATGAAAAACTGTTTTTT.

This clone was observed a few times. This chain connects TRBV15 to TRBJ1-6; 7 bases are shared with TRBD1. The V gene end was trimmed by 1 base and the J gene end by 10 bases; junction bases not matched to a gene: 1. Germline CDR1 and CDR2: LNHNV and YYDKDF (reference sequence). The CDR3 totals 13 residues. CDR3 sequence: CATSRAGGSPLHF. In nucleotides, the CDR3 is TGTGCCACCAGCAGAGCAGGGGGGTCACCCCTCCACTTT.

This clone was observed a single time. This chain connects TRBV11-2 to TRBJ2-7, with 7 bases lining up with TRBD1. The CDR3 is 16 amino acids. With 5 bases clipped from V and 4 bases from J, the junction kept 14 bases outside the gene matches. Looked up from germline, CDR1 is SGHAT and CDR2 is FQNNGV. The CDR3 loop is CASSLSLGTAPYEQYF. In DNA, the CDR3 is TGTGCCAGCAGCCTCTCCCTTGGGACAGCTCCTTACGAGCAGTACTTC.

The rearrangement links TRBV18 to TRBJ2-4, with 11 bases lining up with TRBD1. J gave up 7 bases and V 3 bases, and 2 bases lay outside the gene matches. This CDR3 region has 14 residues. The germline gives CDR1 KGHSH, CDR2 LQKENI. Here the CDR3 DNA reads TGTGCCAGCTCACCGGACAGGGGGCTGAACATTCAGTACTTC. Encoded protein: CASSPDRGLNIQYF.

The genes are TRBV6-5 and TRBJ2-1, with 7 bases fitting TRBD2. J was trimmed by 8 bases and V by 4 bases; bases with no gene match: 8. Germline assignment: CDR1 MNHEY and CDR2 SVGAGI. This CDR3 has 14 amino acids. CDR3 in DNA: TGTGCCAGCAGTTTGAGACTAGCTGGCGATGAGCAGTTCTTC. Its translation: CASSLRLAGDEQFF.

The chain links TRBV4-1 to TRBJ1-4; D unclear. The germline CDR1 and CDR2 sequences are MGHRA and YSYEKL. V gave up 8 bases and J gave up 11 bases, with 21 bases separating them. The CDR3 sequence is 14 residues long. The CDR3 loop reads CASGLWTVQRKLFF. CDR3 in DNA: TGCGCCAGCGGACTTTGGACGGTTCAAAGGAAACTGTTTTTT.

V usage is TRBV7-9 and J usage is TRBJ1-6; 8 bases are a match to TRBD1. CDR1 is SEHNR, CDR2 FQNEAQ, per germline (reference sequence). The CDR3 has 14 amino acids. V was pared by 7 bases and J by 6 bases, with 5 bases of the junction left unmatched. CDR3 loop: CASTRGQANSPLHF. For the CDR3, the DNA is TGTGCCAGCACCAGGGGACAGGCTAATTCACCCCTCCACTTT.

This clone appeared a few times. The J gene is TRBJ1-1, the V gene TRBV5-8; no reliable D call. Trimming pared 1 base from V and 1 base from J, leaving 11 bases between. This CDR3 is built from 15 residues. Germline V gene lookup returns CDR1 SGHTS and CDR2 YDEGEE. The CDR3 region is CASSLLYTPNTEAFF. The CDR3 DNA sequence: TGTGCCAGCAGCTTGTTGTACACCCCGAACACTGAAGCTTTCTTT.

This rearrangement joins TRBV19 to TRBJ2-7; the D is unclear. The V and J ends lost 0 bases and 2 bases respectively, with 8 bases between them. CDR3 length: 14 residues. CDR1 and CDR2 from the germline V gene are LNHDA and SQIVND (reference sequence). The CDR3 spells CASSIDYGAYEQYF. CDR3 nucleotide sequence: TGTGCCAGTAGTATAGATTACGGAGCCTACGAGCAGTACTTC.

V gene TRBV7-9 combines with J gene TRBJ2-2; 11 bases are a match to TRBD2. The CDR3 is 14 amino acids. J gave up 7 bases and V 4 bases, and 2 bases lay outside the gene matches. Germline V gene lookup returns CDR1 SEHNR and CDR2 FQNEAQ (reference sequence). Here the CDR3 reads CASSSGLAGGELFF. The DNA of the CDR3 is TGTGCCAGCAGCTCCGGACTAGCGGGCGGGGAGCTGTTTTTT.

This clone was seen only a few times. One end of the junction varies from germline; a read error may be responsible. The V gene is TRBV7-7, the J gene TRBJ2-5, with 9 bases that match TRBD2. The CDR3 length is 16 residues. Germline V CDR1 and CDR2: SSHAT, FNYEAQ (reference sequence). The CDR3 region is CASSPIAGVIGGTQYF. The CDR3 DNA follows: TGTGCTAGCAGCCCAATAGCGGGGGTGATCGGTGGGACCCAGTACTTC.

The rearrangement joins TRBV5-1 to TRBJ1-2, with D perhaps TRBD1 (5 bases). Trimming shortened V by 1 base and J by 2 bases, and 9 bases separated the two germline ends. This CDR3 has 14 residues. Germline V CDR1 and CDR2: SGHRS, YFSETQ. CDR3: CASSLIAGNYGYTF. The CDR3 bases are TGCGCCAGCAGCTTGATCGCAGGGAACTATGGCTACACCTTC. Together with reference TRBV5-1 and TRBJ1-2, the CDR3 gives the full variable domain: KAGVTQTPRYLIKTRGQQVTLSCSPISGHRSVSWYQQTPGQGLQFLFEYFSETQRNKGNFPGRFSGRQFSNSRSEMNVSTLELGDSALYLCASSLIAGNYGYTFGSGTRLTVV.

J is TRBJ2-3 and V is TRBV2; 10 bases are a match to TRBD2. CDR3 size: 15 residues. The V gene's germline CDR1 is SNHLY and CDR2 FYNNEI. The trim removed 8 bases at V and 1 base at J, leaving 6 bases unmatched. The CDR3 sequence is CASVYSGGRTDTQYF. The CDR3 DNA reads TGTGCCAGCGTCTATAGCGGGGGGCGCACAGATACGCAGTATTTT. The complete variable domain, with remaining parts taken from reference TRBV2 and TRBJ2-3, reads EPEVTQTPSHQVTQMGQEVILRCVPISNHLYFYWYRQILGQKVEFLVSFYNNEISEKSEIFDDQFSVERPDGSNFTLKIRSTKLEDSAMYFCASVYSGGRTDTQYFGPGTRLTVL.

The chain uses TRBV27 and TRBJ2-2; perhaps TRBD2 as D (6 bases). Between the trimmed V and J ends, which lost 0 bases and 7 bases, there was a span of 6 bases. From germline, CDR1 is MNHEY and CDR2 SMNVEV (reference sequence). The CDR3 is made up of 13 amino acids. CDR3 region: CASSLSGGGELFF. DNA for the CDR3: TGTGCCAGCAGTTTATCCGGGGGCGGGGAGCTGTTTTTT.

The rearrangement uses TRBV7-2 and TRBJ2-7, with D possibly being TRBD2 (7 bases). The CDR3 is made up of 15 amino acids. V was clipped by 0 bases and J by 6 bases, with 15 bases between them. Germline V gene lookup returns CDR1 SGHTA and CDR2 FQGNSA. The CDR3 sequence: CASSLAGGLSSEQYF. The CDR3 DNA sequence: TGTGCCAGCAGCTTAGCGGGGGGGCTTTCATCCGAGCAGTACTTC. Variable domain in full (rest from reference TRBV7-2 and TRBJ2-7): GAGVSQSPSNKVTEKGKDVELRCDPISGHTALYWYRQSLGQGLEFLIYFQGNSAPDKSGLPSDRFSAERTGGSVSTLTIQRTQQEDSAVYLCASSLAGGLSSEQYFGPGTRLTVT.

The V gene is TRBV11-2, the J gene TRBJ1-1; 9 nucleotides line up with TRBD1. The V segment lost 4 bases and the J segment 4 bases; nucleotides outside the gene matches: 7. This CDR3 contains 15 residues. Germline V gene data show CDR1 as SGHAT and CDR2 as FQNNGV. The CDR3, as DNA: TGTGCCAGCAGCTCACAGGGGGCGCAGGGCACTGAAGCTTTCTTT. Protein product: CASSSQGAQGTEAFF.

The rearrangement joins TRBV7-2 to TRBJ2-2; TRBD2 matches 8 bases. Germline loops: CDR1 SGHTA, CDR2 FQGNSA. The CDR3 totals 19 residues. J gave up 6 bases and V 7 bases, and 22 bases lay outside the gene matches. CDR3 coding DNA: TGTGCCAGCACCCCGTTTGGGTTCGGGGGGGCCAGCGGTTCCGGGGAGCTGTTTTTT. It yields the protein CASTPFGFGGASGSGELFF.

The genes are TRBV7-2 and TRBJ1-2; tentatively, D is TRBD1 (5 bases). V lost 3 bases to trimming and J lost 2 bases, with 10 bases between them. Germline values: CDR1 SGHTA, CDR2 FQGNSA. CDR3 length: 14 amino acids. In nucleotides, the CDR3 is TGTGCCAGCAGCTTGGGAGGGGCCAACTATGGCTACACCTTC. Amino acids: CASSLGGANYGYTF.

The rearrangement uses TRBV4-3 and TRBJ2-3; unclear D gene. Trimming took off 4 bases at V and 10 bases at J, with 15 bases between the two ends. Germline CDR1 LGHNA, CDR2 YSLEER. CDR3 length equals 13 residues. The CDR3: CASSLSRLESQYF. The CDR3 DNA sequence: TGCGCCAGCAGCCTCTCACGCCTAGAATCGCAGTATTTT.

This clone appeared a few times. CDR3 residues: CASSRDSQETQYF. Here the CDR3 DNA reads TGTGCCAGCAGCCGGGACAGCCAAGAGACCCAGTACTTC. The gene calls are TRBV7-3 and TRBJ2-5; 7 bases are shared with TRBD1. Germline assignment: CDR1 SGHTA and CDR2 FQGTGA. After removal of 5 bases from V and 1 base from J, the junction contained 1 base not matched to a gene. The CDR3 spans 13 residues.

This clone has only a few counts. The chain couples TRBV7-2 to TRBJ2-1; 8 bases map to TRBD1. The trim removed 5 bases at V and 5 bases at J, leaving 5 bases unmatched. The germline CDR1 and CDR2 sequences are SGHTA and FQGNSA. The CDR3 covers 14 residues. The CDR3 DNA reads TGTGCCAGCAGCAGACAGACAGGGGACAATGAGCAGTTCTTC. Translation gives CASSRQTGDNEQFF. Based on the CDR3 plus reference TRBV7-2 and TRBJ2-1, the full variable domain is GAGVSQSPSNKVTEKGKDVELRCDPISGHTALYWYRQSLGQGLEFLIYFQGNSAPDKSGLPSDRFSAERTGGSVSTLTIQRTQQEDSAVYLCASSRQTGDNEQFFGPGTRLTVL.

The chain combines TRBV5-4 with TRBJ1-2, with D unclear. CDR1 is SGHNT and CDR2 is YYREEE in the germline V gene (reference sequence). V dropped 2 bases and J dropped 2 bases, with 4 bases sitting between them. CDR3 size: 12 residues. The CDR3 DNA sequence: TGTGCCAGCAGCTTCCAGAACTATGGCTACACCTTC. Translated: CASSFQNYGYTF.

The chain joins TRBV29-1 to TRBJ1-2; possibly TRBD1 for D (6 bases). The CDR3 totals 12 residues. The V gene's germline CDR1 is SQVTM and CDR2 ANQGSEA. Trimming left V 3 bases short and J 6 bases short, with 11 bases between. The CDR3 sequence: CSVDRGANGYTF. The CDR3 bases are TGCAGCGTTGATCGGGGGGCGAATGGCTACACCTTC.

The sample holds one count of this clone. V is TRBV7-2 and J is TRBJ1-4, with D maybe TRBD1 (5 bases). Trimming pared 2 bases from V and 8 bases from J, leaving 15 bases between. The germline gives CDR1 SGHTA, CDR2 FQGNSA. There are 15 residues in the CDR3. The CDR3 DNA sequence: TGTGCCAGCAGCTTACAGGGAGGGATTACGGAAAAACTGTTTTTT. This gives the protein CASSLQGGITEKLFF.